One sample yielded the 8 T cell receptor beta chains listed below, sequenced in a study of T cell repertoires in cytomegalovirus infection. Their antigen targets remain unknown. TCRdb fed the reads into MiXCR, producing one record per CDR3 protein. The repertoire holds some 940,000 distinct CDR3 sequences, around 30% seen once, with about 14% in the top ten. Sample: cultured CD8+ T cells from PBMCs, taken from culture after CMV antigen stimulation. The receptors originated from a human donor in good health (CMV status not recorded). Some clones in this sample may be carry-over from other donors' samples.

The chain couples TRBV7-9 to TRBJ2-7; TRBD2 agrees at 8 bases. This CDR3 is built from 14 residues. The V gene's germline CDR1 is SEHNR and CDR2 FQNEAQ (reference sequence). Trimming cost V 3 bases and J 5 bases; bases outside gene matches: 6. For the CDR3, the DNA is TGTGCCAGCAGCTTGGGGGGGACTAGAGACGAGCAGTACGTC. It yields the protein CASSLGGTRDEQYV.

This clonotype was detected only a few times. J is TRBJ2-3 and V is TRBV28, with TRBD2 as a possible D gene (6 bases). This CDR3 is 15 amino acids long. Germline CDR1 and CDR2: MDHEN and SYDVKM. The V and J ends lost 6 bases and 4 bases respectively, with 17 bases between them. The CDR3, as DNA: TGTGCCAGCAGAGATTTGCGGGGCCAGGCAGATACGCAGTATTTT. Its translation is CASRDLRGQADTQYF. Combining the CDR3 with reference TRBV28 and TRBJ2-3 gives the whole variable domain DVKVTQSSRYLVKRTGEKVFLECVQDMDHENMFWYRQDPGLGLRLIYFSYDVKMKEKGDIPEGYSVSREKKERFSLILESASTNQTSMYLCASRDLRGQADTQYFGPGTRLTVL.

This clonotype came up many times. This rearrangement joins TRBV7-8 to TRBJ2-1, with 9 nucleotides matching TRBD2. In germline, CDR1 is SGHVS, CDR2 FQNEAQ. The CDR3 length is 17 residues. The V segment lost 5 bases and the J segment 0 bases; nucleotides outside the gene matches: 8. CDR3 loop: CASSPAGGLSSYNEQFF. CDR3 in DNA: TGTGCCAGCAGCCCTGCGGGGGGGCTGAGCTCCTACAATGAGCAGTTCTTC.

This clonotype has ten or more counts. The chain links TRBV7-8 to TRBJ2-7, with D unclear. Germline V CDR1 and CDR2: SGHVS, FQNEAQ. Trimming stripped 1 base from V and 6 bases from J, with 10 bases between. The CDR3 sequence is 13 residues long. As DNA, the CDR3 is TGTGCCAGCAGCTTAGATAATTTCGGCGAGCAGTACTTC. It yields the protein CASSLDNFGEQYF.

V usage is TRBV9 and J usage is TRBJ1-1; D possibly corresponds to TRBD1 (6 bases). CDR1 is SGDLS, CDR2 YYNGEE, per germline. The CDR3 sequence is 13 residues long. V was pared by 4 bases and J by 4 bases, with 11 bases between. The CDR3 spells CASSKGGVTEAFF. The CDR3 region has the DNA TGTGCCAGCAGCAAGGGGGGGGTCACTGAAGCTTTCTTT.

This clonotype was observed a handful of times. The chain uses TRBV20-1 and TRBJ2-7; D remains unclear. Germline lookup yields CDR1 DFQATT and CDR2 SNEGSKA (reference sequence). V lost 0 bases and J 2 bases, leaving 11 bases between the germline ends. This CDR3 is 14 amino acids long. Here the CDR3 reads CSARDTPSTYEQYV. DNA of the CDR3: TGCAGTGCTAGAGATACTCCTTCTACCTACGAGCAGTACGTC.

The V gene is TRBV2, the J gene TRBJ1-4; D is unclear. V lost 4 bases and J 0 bases, leaving 9 bases between the germline ends. CDR1 is SNHLY, CDR2 FYNNEI, per germline. The CDR3 sequence is 15 residues long. The CDR3 reads CASSGRVATNEKLFF. For the CDR3, the DNA is TGTGCCAGCAGTGGGCGGGTTGCAACTAATGAAAAACTGTTTTTT.

Regarding this clonotype: One end of the junction fails to match germline, which may point to a read error. The CDR3 DNA is TGTGGCAGCAGCTTAGTCAGGATAGATACGCAGTATTTT. Protein product: CGSSLVRIDTQYF. This chain joins TRBV7-6 and TRBJ2-3; D is unclear. The V gene's germline CDR1 is SGHVS and CDR2 FNYEAQ. The CDR3 extends over 13 amino acids.